This T cell receptor beta chain stems from a study of cytomegalovirus exposure and HLA in healthy donors. Both 60 Vbeta primers and 13 Jbeta primers went into the PCR. The assay was immunoSEQ multiplex PCR, and TCRdb's table has in-frame clones only and misses some. The sample yields under 130,000 clones, about 16% seen once. Germline V gene data show CDR1 as SQVTM and CDR2 as ANQGSEA. This CDR3 spans 12 amino acids. The V end lost 4 bases, the J end lost 5 bases, and 11 bases lay between the germline ends. The sample taken for sequencing was PBMCs. The TCR sequence derives from a female donor in good health and CMV-seronegative. The V call is TRBV29-1, the J call TRBJ1-1; D unclear. In nucleotides, the CDR3 is TGCAGCGTTGGGTTCTCGGGGACTGAAGCTTTCTTT. Amino acid sequence: CSVGFSGTEAFF.